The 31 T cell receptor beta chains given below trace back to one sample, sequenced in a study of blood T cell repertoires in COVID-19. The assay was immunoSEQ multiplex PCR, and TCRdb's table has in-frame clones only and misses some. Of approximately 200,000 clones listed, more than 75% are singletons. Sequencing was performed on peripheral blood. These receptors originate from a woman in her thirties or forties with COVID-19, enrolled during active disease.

This chain's CDR3 is CASSLRDSGANVLTF. The CDR3 region has the DNA TGCGCCAGCAGCTTGCGAGACTCTGGGGCCAACGTCCTGACTTTC. This chain uses TRBV5-1 with TRBJ2-6, with D unresolved. V was cut by 1 base and J by 0 bases, with 5 bases left in between. The CDR3 is 15 amino acids. Germline V gene lookup returns CDR1 SGHRS and CDR2 YFSETQ.

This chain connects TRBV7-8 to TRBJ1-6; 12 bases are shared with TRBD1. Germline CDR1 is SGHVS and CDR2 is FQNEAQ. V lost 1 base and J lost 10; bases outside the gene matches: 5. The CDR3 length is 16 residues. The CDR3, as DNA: TGTGCCAGCAGCTTAGATAGCGGGACAGGGGGCTCACCCCTCCACTTT. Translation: CASSLDSGTGGSPLHF.

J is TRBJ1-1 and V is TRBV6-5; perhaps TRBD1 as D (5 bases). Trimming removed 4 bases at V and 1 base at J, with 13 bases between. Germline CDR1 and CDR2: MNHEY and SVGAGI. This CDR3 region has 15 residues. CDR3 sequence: CASSSTGNANTEAFF. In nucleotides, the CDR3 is TGTGCCAGCAGTTCAACAGGTAACGCGAACACTGAAGCTTTCTTT.

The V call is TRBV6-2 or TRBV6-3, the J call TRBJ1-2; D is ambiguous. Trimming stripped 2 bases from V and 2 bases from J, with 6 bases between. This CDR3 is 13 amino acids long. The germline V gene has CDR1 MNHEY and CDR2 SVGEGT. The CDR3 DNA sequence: TGTGCCAGCAGTTACCCCCAGAACTATGGCTACACCTTC. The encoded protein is CASSYPQNYGYTF.

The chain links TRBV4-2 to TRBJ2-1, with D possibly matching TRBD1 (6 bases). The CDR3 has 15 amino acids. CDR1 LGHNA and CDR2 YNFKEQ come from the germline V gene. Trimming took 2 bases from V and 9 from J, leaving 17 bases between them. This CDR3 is CASSQRQDPLGEQFF. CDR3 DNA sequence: TGTGCCAGCAGCCAACGACAGGACCCCTTAGGTGAGCAGTTCTTC.

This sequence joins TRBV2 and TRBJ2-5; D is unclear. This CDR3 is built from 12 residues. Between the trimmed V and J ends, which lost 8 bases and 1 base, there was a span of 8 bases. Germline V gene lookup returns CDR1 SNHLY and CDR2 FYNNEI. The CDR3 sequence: CASLSPQETQYF. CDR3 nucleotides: TGTGCCAGCCTAAGCCCCCAAGAGACCCAGTACTTC.

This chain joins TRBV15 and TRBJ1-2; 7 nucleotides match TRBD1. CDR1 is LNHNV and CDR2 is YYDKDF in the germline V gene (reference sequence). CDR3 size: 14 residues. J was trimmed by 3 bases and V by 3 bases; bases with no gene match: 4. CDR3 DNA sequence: TGTGCCACCAGCAGTGGGCAGGGGGACTATGGCTACACCTTC. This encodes CATSSGQGDYGYTF.

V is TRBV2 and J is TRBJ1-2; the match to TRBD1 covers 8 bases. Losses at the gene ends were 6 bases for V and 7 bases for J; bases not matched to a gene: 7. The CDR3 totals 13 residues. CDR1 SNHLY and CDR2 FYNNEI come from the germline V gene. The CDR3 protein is CASSGQGRSGYTF. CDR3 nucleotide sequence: TGTGCCAGCAGCGGACAGGGACGTAGTGGCTACACCTTC.

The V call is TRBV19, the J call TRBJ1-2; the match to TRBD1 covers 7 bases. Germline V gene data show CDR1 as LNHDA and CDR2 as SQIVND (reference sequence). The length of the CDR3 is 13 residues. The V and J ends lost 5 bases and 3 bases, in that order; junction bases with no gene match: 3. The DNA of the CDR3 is TGTGCCAGTAGTGTGACAGGGTACTATGGCTACACCTTC. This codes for CASSVTGYYGYTF.

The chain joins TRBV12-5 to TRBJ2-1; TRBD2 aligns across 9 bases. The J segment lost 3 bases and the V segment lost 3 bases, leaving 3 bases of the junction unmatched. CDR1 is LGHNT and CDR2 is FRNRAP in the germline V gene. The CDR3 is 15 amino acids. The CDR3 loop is CASGFGGGVYNEQFF. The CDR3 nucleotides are TGTGCTAGTGGTTTCGGCGGGGGGGTCTACAATGAGCAGTTCTTC.

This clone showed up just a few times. DNA of the CDR3: TGTGCCAGCAGCTTAGGGACAGGGAATGGCTACACCTTC. Amino acids: CASSLGTGNGYTF. The gene calls are TRBV7-9 and TRBJ1-2; 8 nucleotides match TRBD1. Per the germline V gene, CDR1 is SEHNR and CDR2 is FQNEAQ (reference sequence). There are 13 residues in the CDR3. V lost 1 base and J lost 6; bases outside the gene matches: 1.

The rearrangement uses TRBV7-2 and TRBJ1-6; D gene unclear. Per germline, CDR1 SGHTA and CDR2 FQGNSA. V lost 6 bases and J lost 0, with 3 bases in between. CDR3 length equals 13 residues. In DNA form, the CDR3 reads TGTGCCAGCAGGGCCTCCTATAATTCACCCCTCCACTTT. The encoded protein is CASRASYNSPLHF.

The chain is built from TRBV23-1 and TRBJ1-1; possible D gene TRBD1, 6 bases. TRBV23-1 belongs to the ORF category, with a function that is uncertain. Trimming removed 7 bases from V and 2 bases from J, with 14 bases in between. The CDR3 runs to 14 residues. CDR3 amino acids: CASTERQANTEAFF. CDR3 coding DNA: TGCGCCAGCACGGAAAGACAGGCAAACACTGAAGCTTTCTTT.

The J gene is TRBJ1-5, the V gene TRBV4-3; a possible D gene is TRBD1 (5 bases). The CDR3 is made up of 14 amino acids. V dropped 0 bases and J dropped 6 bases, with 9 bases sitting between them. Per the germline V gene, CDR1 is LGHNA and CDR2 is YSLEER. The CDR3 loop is CASSQESGLQPQHF. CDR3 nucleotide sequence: TGCGCCAGCAGCCAAGAGTCAGGGCTTCAGCCCCAGCATTTT.

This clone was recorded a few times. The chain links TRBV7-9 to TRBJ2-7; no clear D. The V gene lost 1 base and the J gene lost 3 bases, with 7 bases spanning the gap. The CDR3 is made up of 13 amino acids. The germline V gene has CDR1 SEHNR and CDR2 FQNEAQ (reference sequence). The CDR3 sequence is CASSLDSNYEQYF. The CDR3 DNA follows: TGTGCCAGCAGCTTAGACAGCAACTACGAGCAGTACTTC.

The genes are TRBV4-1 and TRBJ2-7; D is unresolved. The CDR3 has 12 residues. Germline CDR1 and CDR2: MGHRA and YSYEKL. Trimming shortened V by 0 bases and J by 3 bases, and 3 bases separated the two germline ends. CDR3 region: CASSQDGYEQYF. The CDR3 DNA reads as TGCGCCAGCAGCCAAGACGGCTACGAGCAGTACTTC.

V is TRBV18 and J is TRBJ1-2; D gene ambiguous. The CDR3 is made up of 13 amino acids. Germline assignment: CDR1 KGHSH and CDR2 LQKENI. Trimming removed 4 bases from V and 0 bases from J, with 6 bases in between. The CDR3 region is CASSRPANYGYTF. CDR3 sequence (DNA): TGTGCCAGCTCACGTCCAGCTAACTATGGCTACACCTTC.

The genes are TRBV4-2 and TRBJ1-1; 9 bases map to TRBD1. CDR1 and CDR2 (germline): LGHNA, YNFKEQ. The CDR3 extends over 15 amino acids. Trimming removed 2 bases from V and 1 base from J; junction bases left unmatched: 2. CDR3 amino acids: CASSQTGGANTEAFF. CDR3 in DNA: TGTGCCAGCAGCCAAACAGGGGGCGCGAACACTGAAGCTTTCTTT.

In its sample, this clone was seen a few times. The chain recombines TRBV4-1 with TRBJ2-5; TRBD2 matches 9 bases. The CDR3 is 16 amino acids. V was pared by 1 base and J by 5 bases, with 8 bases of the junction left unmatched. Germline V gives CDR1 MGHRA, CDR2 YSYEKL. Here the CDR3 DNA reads TGCGCCAGCAGCCAAGCCCTGGGACTAGCCGGTGAGACCCAGTACTTC. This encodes CASSQALGLAGETQYF.

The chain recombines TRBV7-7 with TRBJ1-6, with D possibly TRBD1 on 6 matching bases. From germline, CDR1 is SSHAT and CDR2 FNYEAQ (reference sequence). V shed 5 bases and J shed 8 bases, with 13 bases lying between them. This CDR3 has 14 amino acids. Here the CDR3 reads CASSPRGADSPLHF. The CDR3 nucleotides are TGTGCCAGCAGCCCCCGGGGGGCCGATTCACCCCTCCACTTT.

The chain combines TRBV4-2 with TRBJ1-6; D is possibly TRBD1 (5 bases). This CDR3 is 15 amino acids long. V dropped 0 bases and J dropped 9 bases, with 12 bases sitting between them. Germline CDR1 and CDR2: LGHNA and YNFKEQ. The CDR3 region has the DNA TGTGCCAGCAGCCAAGAATTCGGGGGACCTTCACCCCTCCACTTT. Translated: CASSQEFGGPSPLHF.

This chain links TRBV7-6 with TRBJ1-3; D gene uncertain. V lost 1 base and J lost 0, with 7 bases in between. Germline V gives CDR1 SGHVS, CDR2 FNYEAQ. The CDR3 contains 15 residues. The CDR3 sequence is CASSLVGSSGNTIYF. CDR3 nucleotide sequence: TGTGCCAGCAGCTTAGTGGGGAGCTCTGGAAACACCATATATTTT.

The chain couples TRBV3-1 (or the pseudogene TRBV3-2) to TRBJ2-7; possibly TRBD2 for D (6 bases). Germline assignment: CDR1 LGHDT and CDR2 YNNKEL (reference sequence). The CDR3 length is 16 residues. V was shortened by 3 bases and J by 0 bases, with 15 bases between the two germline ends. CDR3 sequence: CASSHESGSSSYEQYF. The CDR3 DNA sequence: TGTGCCAGCAGCCACGAGAGCGGGTCTTCCTCCTACGAGCAGTACTTC.

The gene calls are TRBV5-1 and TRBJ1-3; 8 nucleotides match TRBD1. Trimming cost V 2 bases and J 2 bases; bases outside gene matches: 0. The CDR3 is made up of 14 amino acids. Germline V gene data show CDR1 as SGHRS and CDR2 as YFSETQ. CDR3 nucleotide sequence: TGCGCCAGCAGCTTACAGGGGGCTGGAAACACCATATATTTT. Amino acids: CASSLQGAGNTIYF.

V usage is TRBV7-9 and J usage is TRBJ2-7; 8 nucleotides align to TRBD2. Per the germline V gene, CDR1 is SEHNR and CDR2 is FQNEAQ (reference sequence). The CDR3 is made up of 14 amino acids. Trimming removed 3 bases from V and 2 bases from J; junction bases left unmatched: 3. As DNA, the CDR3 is TGTGCCAGCAGCTTTTCGGGGGGGCCCTACGAGCAGTACTTC. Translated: CASSFSGGPYEQYF.

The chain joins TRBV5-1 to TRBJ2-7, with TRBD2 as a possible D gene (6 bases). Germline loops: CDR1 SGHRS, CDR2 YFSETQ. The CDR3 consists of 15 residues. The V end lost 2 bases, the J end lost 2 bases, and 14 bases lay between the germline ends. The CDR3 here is CASSLRSGDPYEQYF. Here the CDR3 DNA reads TGCGCCAGCAGCTTAAGGTCGGGAGACCCCTACGAGCAGTACTTC.

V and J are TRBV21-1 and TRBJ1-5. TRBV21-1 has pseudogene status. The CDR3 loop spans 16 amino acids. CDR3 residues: CASSKAAGGLRQPQHF. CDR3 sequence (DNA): TGTGCCAGCAGCAAAGCCGCGGGGGGCTTAAGGCAGCCCCAGCATTTT.

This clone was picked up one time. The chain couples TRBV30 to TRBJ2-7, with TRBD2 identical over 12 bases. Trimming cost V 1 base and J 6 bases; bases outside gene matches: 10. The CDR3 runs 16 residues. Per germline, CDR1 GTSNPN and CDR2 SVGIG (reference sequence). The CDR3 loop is CAWSGLAGAQLGEQYF. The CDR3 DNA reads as TGTGCCTGGAGTGGACTAGCGGGAGCCCAGCTGGGCGAGCAGTACTTC.

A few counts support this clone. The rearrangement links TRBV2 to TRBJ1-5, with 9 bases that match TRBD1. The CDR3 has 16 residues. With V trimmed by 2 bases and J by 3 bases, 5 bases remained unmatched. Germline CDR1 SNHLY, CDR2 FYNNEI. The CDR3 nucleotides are TGTGCCAGCAGTGAATTGGGGACAGGGAACAATCAGCCCCAGCATTTT. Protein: CASSELGTGNNQPQHF.

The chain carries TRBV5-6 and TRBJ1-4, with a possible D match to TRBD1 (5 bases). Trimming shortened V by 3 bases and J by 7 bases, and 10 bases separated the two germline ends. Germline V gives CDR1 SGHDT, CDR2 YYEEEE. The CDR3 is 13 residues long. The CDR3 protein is CASSWGRGEKLFF. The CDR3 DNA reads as TGTGCCAGCAGCTGGGGGAGGGGTGAAAAACTGTTTTTT.

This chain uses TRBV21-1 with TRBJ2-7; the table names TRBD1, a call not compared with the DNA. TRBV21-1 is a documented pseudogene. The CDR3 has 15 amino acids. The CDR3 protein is CASSKRGPRMGEQYF. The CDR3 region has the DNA TGTGCCAGCAGCAAAAGGGGTCCCCGCATGGGCGAGCAGTACTTC.